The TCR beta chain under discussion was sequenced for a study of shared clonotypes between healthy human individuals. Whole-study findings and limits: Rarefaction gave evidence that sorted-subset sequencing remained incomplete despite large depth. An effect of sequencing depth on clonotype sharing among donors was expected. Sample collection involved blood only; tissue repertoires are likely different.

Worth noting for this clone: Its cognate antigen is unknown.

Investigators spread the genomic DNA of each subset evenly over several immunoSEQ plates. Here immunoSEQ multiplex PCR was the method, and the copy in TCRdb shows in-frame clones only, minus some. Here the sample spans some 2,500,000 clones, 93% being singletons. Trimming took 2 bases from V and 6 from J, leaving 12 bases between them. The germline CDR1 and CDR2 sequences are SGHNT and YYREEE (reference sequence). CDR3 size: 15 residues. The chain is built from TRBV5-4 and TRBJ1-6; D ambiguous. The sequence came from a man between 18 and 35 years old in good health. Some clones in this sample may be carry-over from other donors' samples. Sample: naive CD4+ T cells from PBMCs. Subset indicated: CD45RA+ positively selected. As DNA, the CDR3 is TGTGCCAGCAGCTTACAACAGCGAGCTAATTCACCCCTCCACTTT. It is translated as CASSLQQRANSPLHF.